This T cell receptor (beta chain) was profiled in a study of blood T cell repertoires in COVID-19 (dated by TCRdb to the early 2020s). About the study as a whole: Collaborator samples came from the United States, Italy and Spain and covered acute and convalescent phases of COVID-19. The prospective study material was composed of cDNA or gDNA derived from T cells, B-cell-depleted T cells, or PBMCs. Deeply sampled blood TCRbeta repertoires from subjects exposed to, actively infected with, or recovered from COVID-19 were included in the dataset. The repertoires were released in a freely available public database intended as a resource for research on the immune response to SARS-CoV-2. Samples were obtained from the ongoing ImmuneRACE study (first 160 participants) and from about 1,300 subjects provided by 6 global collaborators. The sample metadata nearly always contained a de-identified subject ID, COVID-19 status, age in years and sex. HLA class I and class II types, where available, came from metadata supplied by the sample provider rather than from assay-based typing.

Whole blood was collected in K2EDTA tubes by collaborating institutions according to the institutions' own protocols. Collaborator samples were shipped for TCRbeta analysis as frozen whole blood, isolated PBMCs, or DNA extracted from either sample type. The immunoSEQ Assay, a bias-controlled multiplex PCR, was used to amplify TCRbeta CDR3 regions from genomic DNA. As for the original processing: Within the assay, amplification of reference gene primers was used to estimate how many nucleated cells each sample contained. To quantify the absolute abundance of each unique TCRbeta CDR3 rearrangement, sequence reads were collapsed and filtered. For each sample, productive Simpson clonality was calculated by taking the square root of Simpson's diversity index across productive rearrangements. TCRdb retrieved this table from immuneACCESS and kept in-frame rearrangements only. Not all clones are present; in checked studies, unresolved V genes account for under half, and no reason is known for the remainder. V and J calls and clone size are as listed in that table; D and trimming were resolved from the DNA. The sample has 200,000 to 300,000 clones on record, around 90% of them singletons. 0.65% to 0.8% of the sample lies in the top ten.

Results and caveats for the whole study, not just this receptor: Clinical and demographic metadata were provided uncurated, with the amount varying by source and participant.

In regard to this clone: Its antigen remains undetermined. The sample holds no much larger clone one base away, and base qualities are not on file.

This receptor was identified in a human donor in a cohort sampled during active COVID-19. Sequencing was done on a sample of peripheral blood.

The CDR3 protein: CASSYRMGQGIYEQYF. The DNA reads TGTGCCAGCAGTTACCGAATGGGACAGGGCATCTACGAGCAGTACTTC. Recombination connected TRBV6-5 to TRBJ2-7, and TRBD1 aligns with 9 junction nucleotides. V ends up 2 bases short and J 3 bases short, with an unmatched junction base count of 8. CDR1 and CDR2 (MNHEY, SVGAGI) derive from the germline V gene. Reading from cysteine to phenylalanine, the CDR3 counts 16 amino acids. The retained sequence is limited to the CDR3, 48 bases, with the frame set at the first base.